This T cell receptor (beta chain) was identified during a study of blood T cell repertoires in COVID-19. Study background: Samples representing acute and convalescent COVID-19 were sourced from the United States, Italy and Spain. Nucleic acid was either cDNA or gDNA, and it came from T cells, B-cell-depleted T cells, or PBMCs.

CDR1 and CDR2 (germline): SGHRS, YFSETQ. This CDR3 is built from 14 residues. Trimming took 3 bases from V and 2 from J, leaving 11 bases between them. Measured with immunoSEQ multiplex PCR; TCRdb has only the in-frame clones, and not every one. The repertoire has more than 95,000 clones, 70% to 90% of them found once; the top ten carry approximately 3.1%. J is TRBJ2-5 and V is TRBV5-1, with D perhaps TRBD1 (6 bases). The TCR comes from a man over 45 in a cohort sampled during active COVID-19. Sequencing used peripheral blood. The CDR3 spells CASSWDTRQETQYF. CDR3 DNA: TGCGCCAGCAGCTGGGACACTCGGCAAGAGACCCAGTACTTC.